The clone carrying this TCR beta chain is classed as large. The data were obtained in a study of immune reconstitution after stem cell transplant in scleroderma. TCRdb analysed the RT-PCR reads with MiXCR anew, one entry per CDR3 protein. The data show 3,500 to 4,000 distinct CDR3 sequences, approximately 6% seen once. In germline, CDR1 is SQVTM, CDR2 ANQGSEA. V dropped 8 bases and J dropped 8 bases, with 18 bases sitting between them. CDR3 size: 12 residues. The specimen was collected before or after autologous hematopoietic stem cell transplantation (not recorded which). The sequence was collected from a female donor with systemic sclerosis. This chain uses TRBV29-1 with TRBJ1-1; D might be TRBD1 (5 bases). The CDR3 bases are TGCAGCTCCCAGGTCCAGGGAGCAGAAGCTTTCTTT. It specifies CSSQVQGAEAFF.